Listed here are 27 T cell receptor beta chains from one sample, sequenced in a study of blood T cell repertoires in COVID-19. Data came from immunoSEQ multiplex PCR; TCRdb stores just in-frame clones and leaves some out. The sample records about 160,000 clones, about 84% being singletons. Sequenced input: PBMCs or T cells enriched from blood (not recorded which). These receptors all come from a woman aged 40 to 49 with acute COVID-19.

J is TRBJ2-2 and V is TRBV13; 12 bases match TRBD2. Germline CDR1 is PRHDT and CDR2 is FYEKMQ (reference sequence). V gave up 5 bases and J gave up 7 bases; unmatched junction bases: 8. The length of the CDR3 is 16 residues. The CDR3 coding sequence is TGTGCCAGCAGCGATGGACTAGCGGGATTTGGCGGGGAGCTGTTTTTT. Translation: CASSDGLAGFGGELFF.

The chain has TRBV7-3 and TRBJ1-1; unclear D gene. The CDR3 has 12 amino acids. Germline CDR1 reads SGHTA; CDR2 reads FQGTGA. V lost 5 bases to trimming and J lost 8 bases, with 12 bases between them. The CDR3 loop reads CASSIPPGEAFF. The CDR3 DNA reads TGTGCCAGCAGCATACCTCCGGGGGAAGCTTTCTTT.

The genes are TRBV19 and TRBJ2-3, with TRBD2 identical over 10 bases. This CDR3 comprises 15 residues. J gave up 3 bases and V 3 bases, and 3 bases lay outside the gene matches. CDR1 and CDR2 from the germline V gene are LNHDA and SQIVND (reference sequence). The CDR3 sequence is CASSIDSGRTDTQYF. In DNA form, the CDR3 reads TGTGCCAGTAGTATCGATAGCGGGAGGACAGATACGCAGTATTTT.

This clone appeared a single time. The chain couples TRBV6-5 to TRBJ2-7; 8 positions agree with TRBD1. Germline CDR1 and CDR2: MNHEY and SVGAGI. The CDR3 is 15 amino acids. J lost 3 bases, V lost 3 bases, and 7 bases had no gene match. CDR3 region: CASSYERTGLYEQYF. The CDR3 region has the DNA TGTGCCAGCAGTTATGAGCGGACAGGGCTCTACGAGCAGTACTTC.

In its sample, this clone was seen a few times. This sequence joins TRBV7-9 and TRBJ2-7; perhaps TRBD1 as D (6 bases). The germline V and J ends were trimmed by 2 bases and 6 bases, with 20 bases remaining between them. The CDR3 sequence is 16 residues long. Germline V gene lookup returns CDR1 SEHNR and CDR2 FQNEAQ (reference sequence). CDR3 nucleotides: TGTGCCAGCAGCTTAATGGGGGCGATGGGGCTTGGCGAGCAGTACGTC. Translating it yields CASSLMGAMGLGEQYV.

V usage is TRBV4-2 and J usage is TRBJ2-7; 7 bases are a match to TRBD2. The CDR3 loop spans 16 amino acids. V shed 0 bases and J 2 bases; nucleotides not matched to a gene: 7. Germline loops: CDR1 LGHNA, CDR2 YNFKEQ. CDR3 residues: CASSQEQTSATYEQYF. CDR3 bases: TGTGCCAGCAGCCAAGAACAAACTAGCGCTACCTACGAGCAGTACTTC.

The CDR3 is CASGLQGAYEQYF. The CDR3 DNA is TGTGCTAGTGGTTTGCAGGGGGCCTACGAGCAGTACTTC. The V call is TRBV12-5, the J call TRBJ2-7, with 7 bases lining up with TRBD1. This CDR3 spans 13 amino acids. From germline, CDR1 is LGHNT and CDR2 FRNRAP. J lost 2 bases, V lost 2 bases, and 0 bases had no gene match.

The V gene is TRBV7-9, the J gene TRBJ2-1, with a weak D call TRBD1 (6 bases). The CDR3 runs to 16 residues. CDR1 SEHNR and CDR2 FQNEAQ come from the germline V gene (reference sequence). V lost 5 bases, J lost 0 bases, and 14 bases lay in between. The CDR3: CASSAGARSSYNEQFF. The CDR3 nucleotides read TGTGCCAGCAGCGCAGGGGCCCGGAGCTCCTACAATGAGCAGTTCTTC. Supplemented by reference TRBV7-9 and TRBJ2-1, the full variable domain reads DTGVSQNPRHKITKRGQNVTFRCDPISEHNRLYWYRQTLGQGPEFLTYFQNEAQLEKSRLLSDRFSAERPKGSFSTLEIQRTEQGDSAMYLCASSAGARSSYNEQFFGPGTRLTVL.

V is TRBV13 and J is TRBJ1-6; a possible D gene is TRBD1 (6 bases). The CDR3 length is 13 residues. V lost 4 bases, J lost 6 bases, and 7 bases lay in between. Germline-derived CDR1 and CDR2 are PRHDT and FYEKMQ (reference sequence). Here the CDR3 DNA reads TGTGCCAGCAGCTCGGACAGTAATTCACCCCTCCACTTT. Amino acids: CASSSDSNSPLHF.

This chain's CDR3 is CASSESTSGIFGEQFF. The CDR3 DNA reads TGTGCCAGCAGTGAATCGACTAGCGGGATATTTGGTGAGCAGTTCTTC. The V gene is TRBV25-1, the J gene TRBJ2-1; 11 bases are shared with TRBD2. Germline CDR1 MGHDK, CDR2 SYGVNS. The CDR3 runs 16 residues. V gave up 1 base and J gave up 9 bases; unmatched junction bases: 8.

The genes are TRBV28 and TRBJ2-7; D uncertain. CDR1 MDHEN and CDR2 SYDVKM come from the germline V gene. This CDR3 comprises 15 residues. The ends were cut back, 6 bases at V and 0 bases at J, with 15 bases in the middle. CDR3 sequence reads: CASRKPELSSYEQYF. CDR3 bases: TGTGCCAGCAGGAAACCGGAGTTGAGCTCCTACGAGCAGTACTTC. Full variable domain (rest looked up from reference TRBV28 and TRBJ2-7): DVKVTQSSRYLVKRTGEKVFLECVQDMDHENMFWYRQDPGLGLRLIYFSYDVKMKEKGDIPEGYSVSREKKERFSLILESASTNQTSMYLCASRKPELSSYEQYFGPGTRLTVT.

The gene calls are TRBV7-9 and TRBJ1-1; D may be TRBD1 (6 bases). Trimming left V 6 bases short and J 2 bases short, with 7 bases between. Per germline, CDR1 SEHNR and CDR2 FQNEAQ (reference sequence). The CDR3 is 12 amino acids. CDR3: CASRDRNTEAFF. As DNA, the CDR3 is TGTGCCAGCAGGGACAGAAACACTGAAGCTTTCTTT.

The rearrangement uses TRBV5-1 and TRBJ2-1, with a weak D call TRBD1 (6 bases). CDR1 is SGHRS and CDR2 is YFSETQ in the germline V gene. The CDR3 spans 15 residues. V was shortened by 4 bases and J by 3 bases, with 14 bases between the two germline ends. CDR3 region: CASSPARTVYNEQFF. CDR3 DNA sequence: TGCGCCAGCAGCCCAGCCCGGACAGTCTACAATGAGCAGTTCTTC.

The chain joins TRBV6-6 to TRBJ2-7, with D perhaps matching TRBD1 (11 bases). This CDR3 comprises 20 residues. The germline V and J ends were trimmed by 6 bases and 3 bases, with 33 bases remaining between them. Germline V gene lookup returns CDR1 MNHNY and CDR2 SVGAGI (reference sequence). The CDR3 DNA reads TGTGCCAGCAGCCCGGACAGGGGGCAACTAGCGGGGAGACTGAACTACGAGCAGTACTTC. This gives the protein CASSPDRGQLAGRLNYEQYF.

V gene TRBV7-9 combines with J gene TRBJ1-2; TRBD1 matches 8 bases. Trimming removed 1 base from V and 5 bases from J; junction bases left unmatched: 0. CDR3 size: 13 residues. Germline V gene sequence: CDR1 SEHNR, CDR2 FQNEAQ (reference sequence). CDR3 DNA sequence: TGTGCCAGCAGCTTAGGACAGGGGTATGGCTACACCTTC. This translates into CASSLGQGYGYTF.

The chain recombines TRBV19 with TRBJ2-1; 9 bases are shared with TRBD2. CDR1 is LNHDA, CDR2 SQIVND, per germline (reference sequence). The CDR3 runs to 16 residues. V lost 5 bases and J lost 6; bases outside the gene matches: 11. The CDR3 here is CASSPLIAGGTNEQFF. CDR3 DNA: TGTGCCAGTAGTCCCCTTATTGCGGGAGGGACCAATGAGCAGTTCTTC. Drawing the rest from reference TRBV19 and TRBJ2-1, the complete variable domain is DGGITQSPKYLFRKEGQNVTLSCEQNLNHDAMYWYRQDPGQGLRLIYYSQIVNDFQKGDIAEGYSVSREKKESFPLTVTSAQKNPTAFYLCASSPLIAGGTNEQFFGPGTRLTVL.

The table lists this clone with a count of one. Other DNA variants within this sample encode the same CDR3. The V call is TRBV6-5, the J call TRBJ1-1, with 7 nucleotides matching TRBD1. The CDR3 contains 13 residues. The germline gives CDR1 MNHEY, CDR2 SVGAGI. V dropped 5 bases and J dropped 0; count of bases not matched to a gene: 0. CDR3 sequence: CASSQGVNTEAFF. In DNA form, the CDR3 reads TGTGCCAGCAGTCAGGGGGTGAACACTGAAGCTTTCTTT.

The genes are TRBV19 and TRBJ2-1; 7 nucleotides match TRBD2. This CDR3 spans 12 amino acids. Per the germline V gene, CDR1 is LNHDA and CDR2 is SQIVND (reference sequence). J lost 10 bases, V lost 8 bases, and 8 bases had no gene match. Written as DNA, the CDR3 is TGTGCCAGTTCGGGAGGAGGGAGGGAGCAGTTCTTC. Its protein is CASSGGGREQFF.

The rearrangement uses TRBV19 and TRBJ2-7, with 7 bases identical to TRBD2. CDR3 length: 15 residues. The V gene end was trimmed by 8 bases and the J gene end by 3 bases; junction bases not matched to a gene: 13. Germline V lookup: CDR1 LNHDA, CDR2 SQIVND (reference sequence). In nucleotides, the CDR3 is TGTGCCAGTTCCGTGACTAGCTACGAGGGCTACGAGCAGTACTTC. Translation gives CASSVTSYEGYEQYF. The full variable domain, its missing parts supplied by reference TRBV19 and TRBJ2-7, is DGGITQSPKYLFRKEGQNVTLSCEQNLNHDAMYWYRQDPGQGLRLIYYSQIVNDFQKGDIAEGYSVSREKKESFPLTVTSAQKNPTAFYLCASSVTSYEGYEQYFGPGTRLTVT.

The chain employs TRBV27 and TRBJ1-2, with D possibly being TRBD1 (6 bases). V was shortened by 3 bases and J by 4 bases, with 9 bases between the two germline ends. From germline, CDR1 is MNHEY and CDR2 SMNVEV (reference sequence). There are 13 residues in the CDR3. The CDR3 region has the DNA TGTGCCAGCAGTTTCAGGGGCGCCTATGGCTACACCTTC. It yields the protein CASSFRGAYGYTF.

This clone was observed once. The chain carries TRBV5-1 and TRBJ1-1; possibly TRBD1 for D (6 bases). Germline V gives CDR1 SGHRS, CDR2 YFSETQ. This CDR3 is built from 14 residues. V was cut by 4 bases and J by 8 bases, with 18 bases left in between. The CDR3 nucleotides read TGCGCCAGCAGCCCCCCGGGGGGCTCACGGGAAGCTTTCTTT. Its protein product is CASSPPGGSREAFF.

This chain's CDR3 is CASSWDFNTGELFF. Written as DNA, the CDR3 is TGTGCCAGCAGCTGGGACTTTAACACCGGGGAGCTGTTTTTT. This sequence joins TRBV11-3 and TRBJ2-2; the D gene is possibly TRBD2 (6 bases). The V end was cut by 4 bases, the J end by 2 bases, with 8 bases between. The CDR3 has 14 amino acids. CDR1 SGHNT and CDR2 YENEEA come from the germline V gene.

The chain couples TRBV30 to TRBJ1-1; D might be TRBD1 (5 bases). This CDR3 is 15 amino acids long. Trimming pared 4 bases from V and 1 base from J, leaving 16 bases between. The germline V gene has CDR1 GTSNPN and CDR2 SVGIG (reference sequence). This CDR3 reads CAWKVGGGRNTEAFF. The CDR3, as DNA: TGTGCCTGGAAGGTCGGGGGAGGTAGGAACACTGAAGCTTTCTTT. Full variable domain (remainder filled in from reference TRBV30 and TRBJ1-1): SQTIHQWPATLVQPVGSPLSLECTVEGTSNPNLYWYRQAAGRGLQLLFYSVGIGQISSEVPQNLSASRPQDRQFILSSKKLLLSDSGFYLCAWKVGGGRNTEAFFGQGTRLTVV.

This chain connects TRBV9 to TRBJ2-1, with D tentatively TRBD2 (6 bases). V dropped 5 bases and J dropped 7 bases, with 16 bases sitting between them. The germline CDR1 and CDR2 sequences are SGDLS and YYNGEE. The CDR3 totals 14 residues. As DNA, the CDR3 is TGTGCCAGCAGGACCCGGGGGAGCGGGAATGAGCAGTTCTTC. Translation: CASRTRGSGNEQFF.

This clone was detected only once. The chain links TRBV5-1 to TRBJ2-5, with D maybe TRBD2 (5 bases). Trimming cost V 4 bases and J 4 bases, with 17 bases left between them. Germline V gene sequence: CDR1 SGHRS, CDR2 YFSETQ. The CDR3 is made up of 15 amino acids. The CDR3 loop reads CASSAGLGSSETQYF. The CDR3 nucleotides read TGCGCCAGCAGCGCAGGACTCGGAAGCTCAGAGACCCAGTACTTC. The complete variable domain, with remaining parts taken from reference TRBV5-1 and TRBJ2-5, reads KAGVTQTPRYLIKTRGQQVTLSCSPISGHRSVSWYQQTPGQGLQFLFEYFSETQRNKGNFPGRFSGRQFSNSRSEMNVSTLELGDSALYLCASSAGLGSSETQYFGPGTRLLVL.

The chain combines TRBV7-2 with TRBJ1-1; a possible D gene is TRBD1 (5 bases). This CDR3 has 14 residues. With 3 bases removed from V and 0 bases from J, the gap between germline ends came to 8 bases. Germline lookup yields CDR1 SGHTA and CDR2 FQGNSA. DNA of the CDR3: TGTGCCAGCAGCTTGAAGGGGATGAACACTGAAGCTTTCTTT. It codes for CASSLKGMNTEAFF.

This clone was counted between two and nine times. The chain is built from TRBV7-2 and TRBJ1-5; no definite D call. CDR1 is SGHTA, CDR2 FQGNSA, per germline. CDR3 length: 13 residues. Trimming took 3 bases from V and 6 from J, leaving 9 bases between them. CDR3 sequence (DNA): TGTGCCAGCAGCTTCGACGGAGTTCAGCCCCAGCATTTT. The encoded protein is CASSFDGVQPQHF.